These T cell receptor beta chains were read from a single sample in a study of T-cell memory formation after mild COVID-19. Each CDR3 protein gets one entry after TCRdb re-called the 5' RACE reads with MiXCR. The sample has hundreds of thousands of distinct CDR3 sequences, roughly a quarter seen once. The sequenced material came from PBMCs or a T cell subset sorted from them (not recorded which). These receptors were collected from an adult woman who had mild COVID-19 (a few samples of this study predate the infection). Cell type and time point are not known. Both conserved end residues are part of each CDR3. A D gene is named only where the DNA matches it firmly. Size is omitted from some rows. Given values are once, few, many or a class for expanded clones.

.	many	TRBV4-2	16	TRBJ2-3	TGTGCCAGCAGCCAAGGGGCACAGGGGGGGGAAGATACGCAGTATTTT	CASSQGAQGGEDTQYF
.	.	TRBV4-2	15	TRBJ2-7	TGTGCCAGCAGCCAAGAATCGCGCTATGACCACGAGCAGTACTTC	CASSQESRYDHEQYF
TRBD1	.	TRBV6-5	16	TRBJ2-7	TGTGCCAGCAGTTTCGCCCGGACAGGGGGAAGCTACGAGCAGTACTTC	CASSFARTGGSYEQYF
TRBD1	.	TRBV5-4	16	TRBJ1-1	TGTGCCAGCAGCTCTTGGACAGGTAGTCAGGACACTGAAGCTTTCTTT	CASSSWTGSQDTEAFF
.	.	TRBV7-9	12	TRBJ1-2	TGTGCCAGCAGCTTAGGTCAGAATGGCTACACCTTC	CASSLGQNGYTF
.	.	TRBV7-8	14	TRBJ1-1	TGTGCCAGCAGCTCAAACCGCGGACGGCCGGAGGGTTTCTTT	CASSSNRGRPEGFF
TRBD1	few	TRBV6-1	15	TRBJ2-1	TGTGCCAGCAGTATACGGGACAGGGGACCCAATGAGCAGTTCTTC	CASSIRDRGPNEQFF
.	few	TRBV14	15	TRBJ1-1	TGTGCCAGCAGCTACCCTCTTGGACAGTACACTGAAGCTTTCTTT	CASSYPLGQYTEAFF
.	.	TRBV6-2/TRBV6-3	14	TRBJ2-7	TGTGCCAGCAGTTACGGCTCGTCAGCCTACGGGCAGTACTTC	CASSYGSSAYGQYF
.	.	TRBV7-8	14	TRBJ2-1	TGTGCCAGCAGCTTAGCCCTACTAGCAAATGAGCAGTTCTTC	CASSLALLANEQFF